Presented here are 4 T cell receptor beta chains from one specimen sequenced in a study of blood T cell repertoires in COVID-19 (dated by TCRdb to the early 2020s). Libraries were prepared through the immunoSEQ multiplex PCR assay. TCRdb obtained this table from immuneACCESS and retained in-frame rearrangements with V and J assigned. These tables miss some clones; where compared with another copy, unresolved V genes account for less than half of the shortfall, and the remainder is unexplained. Within this sample are fewer than 200,000 clones, with roughly 81% of them counted one time only. Of the sample, roughly 7.1% falls within the top ten clones. Sequencing input: peripheral blood. The source is a man in his forties who had recovered from COVID-19.

The gene calls are TRBV4-2 and TRBJ1-3; D unresolved. Germline values: CDR1 LGHNA, CDR2 YNFKEQ. V lost 0 bases and J lost 2, with 11 bases in between. The CDR3 loop spans 16 amino acids. The chain's CDR3 is CASSQERVAPGNTIYF. The CDR3 coding sequence is TGTGCCAGCAGCCAAGAGCGGGTAGCCCCTGGAAACACCATATATTTT.

The chain couples TRBV7-9 to TRBJ1-5; tentative D call: TRBD1 (5 bases). Germline V lookup: CDR1 SEHNR, CDR2 FQNEAQ (reference sequence). V was pared by 1 base and J by 5 bases, with 12 bases between. This CDR3 region has 15 residues. The CDR3 sequence is CASSLVGGVDQPQHF. CDR3 nucleotide sequence: TGTGCCAGCAGCTTAGTTGGAGGGGTCGATCAGCCCCAGCATTTT.

V usage is TRBV7-3 and J usage is TRBJ2-7; 7 positions agree with TRBD1. Germline CDR1 SGHTA, CDR2 FQGTGA. The CDR3 is made up of 16 amino acids. After removal of 5 bases from V and 5 bases from J, the junction contained 15 bases not matched to a gene. The CDR3 protein is CASSPFGMGQTNEQYF. The CDR3 DNA reads as TGTGCCAGCAGCCCCTTCGGGATGGGACAGACCAACGAGCAGTACTTC.

V is TRBV19 and J is TRBJ2-2; the match to TRBD2 covers 7 bases. The CDR3 is 15 residues long. Germline V gene lookup returns CDR1 LNHDA and CDR2 SQIVND (reference sequence). Trimming cost V 8 bases and J 5 bases; bases outside gene matches: 11. CDR3 coding DNA: TGTGCCAGTTCGTTCGCGTGGCGGGAGACCGGGGAGCTGTTTTTT. This codes for CASSFAWRETGELFF. Filled out from reference TRBV19 and TRBJ2-2, the complete variable domain reads DGGITQSPKYLFRKEGQNVTLSCEQNLNHDAMYWYRQDPGQGLRLIYYSQIVNDFQKGDIAEGYSVSREKKESFPLTVTSAQKNPTAFYLCASSFAWRETGELFFGEGSRLTVL.